Listed below are T cell receptor beta chains from one sample, sequenced in a study of cytomegalovirus exposure and HLA in healthy donors. The assay was immunoSEQ multiplex PCR, and TCRdb's table has in-frame clones only and misses some. The sample carries 200,000 to 250,000 clones, 75% to 85% recorded once. Sequencing was done on a sample of PBMCs. Receptor source: a girl between 10 and 17 years old in good health and CMV-seronegative. Both conserved end residues are part of each CDR3. The order of the fields is D gene, J gene, clone size, V gene, CDR3 DNA, CDR3 protein. A D gene is named only where the DNA matches it firmly. Not every row has a clone size; where given, it reads once, few, many or a size class.

NA | TRBJ1-5 | few | TRBV10-1 | TGCGCCAGCACTCAAGGATACCACCCCAGGAACAATCAGCCCCAGCATTTT | CASTQGYHPRNNQPQHF
NA | TRBJ1-2 | once | TRBV19 | TGTGCCAGTAGTATTCCGGCCCCGGGCTATGGCTACACCTTC | CASSIPAPGYGYTF
NA | TRBJ1-3 | NA | TRBV6-6 | TGTGCCAGCAGTTACTCAAGACGGGCTGGAAACACCATATATTTT | CASSYSRRAGNTIYF
NA | TRBJ1-1 | NA | TRBV6-4 | TGTGCCAGCAGTGCCGACGACAGGTTCAACACTGAAGCTTTCTTT | CASSADDRFNTEAFF
NA | TRBJ1-1 | few | TRBV4-3 | TGCGCCAGCAGCCAAGACTTTGTTGGGAGCCCTGAAGCTTTCTTT | CASSQDFVGSPEAFF
NA | TRBJ1-1 | NA | TRBV6-1 | TGTGCCAGCAGTTTCAGGGGCAGCACTGAAGCTTTCTTT | CASSFRGSTEAFF
TRBD1 | TRBJ2-1 | NA | TRBV5-1 | TGCGCCAGCAGCTCAGGGACAGGGGGGAATGAGCAGTTCTTC | CASSSGTGGNEQFF
NA | TRBJ1-5 | NA | TRBV28 | TGTGCCAGCGGCCTACAGGGAGTTAGCAATCAGCCCCAGCATTTT | CASGLQGVSNQPQHF
TRBD2 | TRBJ2-3 | once | TRBV19 | TGTGCCAGTAGTATGACTAGCGGGACTACAGATACGCAGTATTTT | CASSMTSGTTDTQYF
TRBD2 | TRBJ2-7 | NA | TRBV14 | TGTGCCAGCGCCCCGCTAGCGGGACGCTACGAGCAGTACTTC | CASAPLAGRYEQYF
NA | TRBJ2-2 | NA | TRBV6-1 | TGTGCCAGCAGAAGACAGACCCAAGAGCTGTTTTTT | CASRRQTQELFF
NA | TRBJ1-5 | NA | TRBV19 | TGTGCCAGTAGTAGGGAACAGGGTCAGCCCCAGCATTTT | CASSREQGQPQHF
TRBD1 | TRBJ1-2 | NA | TRBV28 | TGTGCCAGCAGTCCCTCGTCCGGGACAGGGGGCCATGGCTACACCTTC | CASSPSSGTGGHGYTF
NA | TRBJ1-1 | NA | TRBV19 | TGTGCCAGTAGATCGGGGGGGCGAACTGAAGCTTTCTTT | CASRSGGRTEAFF
NA | TRBJ2-6 | NA | TRBV25-1 | TGTGCCAGCAGTCTTGCTGGGGCCAACGTCCTGACTTTC | CASSLAGANVLTF
NA | TRBJ2-7 | NA | TRBV27 | TGTGCCAGCAGTATGACAGGTGGGGAGTCCTACGAGCAGTACTTC | CASSMTGGESYEQYF
TRBD1 | TRBJ1-1 | NA | TRBV6-5 | TGTGCCAGCAGTTCATCCCGGGGACAGGGGAACACTGAAGCTTTCTTT | CASSSSRGQGNTEAFF
TRBD1 | TRBJ2-2 | NA | TRBV5-1 | TGCGCCAGCAGCCGCCCACGGGACAGGGGTACCGGGGAGCTGTTTTTT | CASSRPRDRGTGELFF
NA | TRBJ2-3 | NA | TRBV5-1 | TGCGCCAGCAGCCCAGGGTGGGGTCCTAGCACAGATACGCAGTATTTT | CASSPGWGPSTDTQYF
TRBD1 | TRBJ1-1 | NA | TRBV5-1 | TGCGCCAGCAGCTCCATGACAGGGGGAGTACGGACTGAAGCTTTCTTT | CASSSMTGGVRTEAFF
NA | TRBJ2-1 | NA | TRBV27 | TGTGCCAGCAGTTTGGGCGGGCTCTACAATGAGCAGTTCTTC | CASSLGGLYNEQFF
NA | TRBJ2-1 | NA | TRBV7-3 | TGTGCCAGCAGCGCGGGTAGTGCCTACAATGAGCAGTTCTTC | CASSAGSAYNEQFF
TRBD1 | TRBJ2-7 | few | TRBV28 | TGTGCCAGCAGTTTAGAGACAGGGGTCAACGAGCAGTACTTC | CASSLETGVNEQYF
TRBD2 | TRBJ2-1 | NA | TRBV14 | TGTGCTTACCAGGCAAGCGGGAGGGCGGATGAGCAGTTCTTC | CAYQASGRADEQFF
TRBD1 | TRBJ1-6 | once | TRBV7-9 | TGTTCCAGCAGCTTCAGTGACAGGGAGGTCCACTTT | CSSSFSDREVHF
TRBD1 | TRBJ1-3 | NA | TRBV5-1 | TGCGCCAGCAGGCCTCCGGGACAGGGTGATGGAAACACCATATATTTT | CASRPPGQGDGNTIYF
TRBD2 | TRBJ2-1 | NA | TRBV10-2 | TGCGCCAGCAGTGCCGCTAGCGGGGGGGAAATAGAGCAGTTCTTC | CASSAASGGEIEQFF
TRBD1 | TRBJ2-7 | few | TRBV19 | TGTGCCAGTGCACAGGGGAGAGCCTACGAGCAGTACTTC | CASAQGRAYEQYF
TRBD1 | TRBJ2-3 | NA | TRBV7-9 | TGTGCCAGCACCAGGACAGGGGTCCTGAATACGCAGTATTTT | CASTRTGVLNTQYF
NA | TRBJ1-5 | NA | TRBV18 | TGTGCCAGCTCACCGCAGGGTCGGTCGGGCCAGCCCCAGCATTTT | CASSPQGRSGQPQHF
NA | TRBJ2-7 | NA | TRBV18 | TGTGCCAGCTCACCGGACAGCTCCTACGAGCAGTACTTC | CASSPDSSYEQYF
TRBD2 | TRBJ2-7 | NA | TRBV7-9 | TGTGCCAGCAGCTCGACTAGCGGGAGGTACGACGAGCAGTACTTC | CASSSTSGRYDEQYF
NA | TRBJ1-2 | NA | TRBV28 | TGTACCTGCAGCTCTAACTATGGCTACACCTTC | CTCSSNYGYTF
NA | TRBJ1-4 | few | TRBV18 | TGTGCCAGCTCACGACAGGTGAATGAAAAACTGTTTTTT | CASSRQVNEKLFF
NA | TRBJ1-1 | NA | TRBV4-3 | TGCGCCAGCAGCCAAGAACGATTGGGGCATGCGAACACTGAAGCTTTCTTT | CASSQERLGHANTEAFF